The 21 T cell receptor beta chains reported below all come from one sample, sequenced in a study of T cell repertoires in cytomegalovirus infection. TCRdb re-analysed the reads in MiXCR, keeping a single row per CDR3 protein. Of about 83,000 distinct CDR3 sequences listed, approximately 24% are singletons. These receptors' targets are unknown. The input for sequencing was CD8+ T cells from cultured PBMCs, taken from culture after CMV antigen stimulation. The receptor source for this set is a human donor in good health (CMV status not recorded). Some clones in this sample may be carry-over from other donors' samples.

This clonotype was found many times. Written as DNA, the CDR3 is TGTGCCAGCAGTGGGGACATGCTGGAGCAGTACTTC. Amino acids: CASSGDMLEQYF. The chain carries TRBV6-1 and TRBJ2-7; D possibly corresponds to TRBD1 (6 bases). Germline CDR1 MNHNS, CDR2 SASEGT. The CDR3 extends over 12 amino acids. Between the trimmed V and J ends, which lost 4 bases and 7 bases, there was a span of 11 bases.

This clonotype was seen more than once but under ten times. The V call is TRBV7-6, the J call TRBJ2-3; D uncertain. Germline-derived CDR1 and CDR2 are SGHVS and FNYEAQ. The CDR3 is 14 residues long. V lost 1 base, J lost 11 bases, and 16 bases lay in between. Here the CDR3 reads CASSLVGATREQYF. Here the CDR3 DNA reads TGTGCCAGCAGCTTAGTGGGCGCGACTCGTGAGCAGTATTTT.

There are many counts of this clonotype. The V call is TRBV7-2, the J call TRBJ2-7, with D possibly matching TRBD1 (5 bases). The CDR3 length is 18 residues. Germline V CDR1 and CDR2: SGHTA, FQGNSA. V was cut by 3 bases and J by 2 bases, with 23 bases left in between. The chain's CDR3 is CASSFSAPGLRFPYEQYF. CDR3 nucleotide sequence: TGTGCCAGCAGCTTCTCCGCCCCAGGGCTACGTTTCCCCTACGAGCAGTACTTC.

This clonotype was found many times. The genes are TRBV7-2 and TRBJ2-7; TRBD1 might be the D (6 bases). The CDR3 is 14 residues long. Germline V gives CDR1 SGHTA, CDR2 FQGNSA. With 4 bases removed from V and 0 bases from J, the gap between germline ends came to 10 bases. The CDR3 DNA follows: TGTGCCAGCAGCTCCGACAGGAGCTCCTACGAGCAGTACTTC. Translated, it gives CASSSDRSSYEQYF. The entire variable domain, with the rest obtained from reference TRBV7-2 and TRBJ2-7, is as follows: GAGVSQSPSNKVTEKGKDVELRCDPISGHTALYWYRQSLGQGLEFLIYFQGNSAPDKSGLPSDRFSAERTGGSVSTLTIQRTQQEDSAVYLCASSSDRSSYEQYFGPGTRLTVT.

This clonotype has just a few counts. The rearrangement uses TRBV19 and TRBJ2-1; TRBD2 matches at 8 bases. The CDR3 covers 15 residues. Trimming removed 3 bases from V and 3 bases from J; junction bases left unmatched: 4. CDR1 and CDR2 from the germline V gene are LNHDA and SQIVND (reference sequence). CDR3 sequence (DNA): TGTGCCAGTAGTATTAGCGGGAACATCTACAATGAGCAGTTCTTC. Translating gives CASSISGNIYNEQFF.

This clonotype was counted a few times. The rearrangement links TRBV11-3 to TRBJ2-7; unclear D gene. Germline assignment: CDR1 SGHNT and CDR2 YENEEA. This CDR3 is 16 amino acids long. The V end lost 1 base, the J end lost 2 bases, and 15 bases lay between the germline ends. The CDR3 coding sequence is TGTGCCAGCAGCTTAGGATTCGGGCTACCACCCTACGAGCAGTACTTC. Protein sequence: CASSLGFGLPPYEQYF.

This chain joins TRBV6-1 and TRBJ1-5, with D unresolved. Germline values: CDR1 MNHNS, CDR2 SASEGT. V dropped 2 bases and J dropped 11 bases, with 7 bases sitting between them. This CDR3 spans 11 amino acids. The CDR3 spells CASSEIGSQHF. The CDR3 region has the DNA TGTGCCAGCAGTGAAATCGGGTCCCAGCATTTT.

The V call is TRBV9, the J call TRBJ1-5; D may be TRBD1 (6 bases). The CDR3 is made up of 15 amino acids. CDR1 and CDR2 (germline): SGDLS, YYNGEE. Trimming cost V 6 bases and J 1 base, with 14 bases left between them. Here the CDR3 reads CASNQGGGSNQPQHF. DNA for the CDR3: TGTGCCAGCAACCAAGGGGGGGGAAGCAATCAGCCCCAGCATTTT.

Ten or more counts support this clonotype. The rearrangement uses TRBV11-2 and TRBJ2-7; 9 bases match TRBD2. The CDR3 covers 16 residues. CDR1 and CDR2 (germline): SGHAT, FQNNGV. V was pared by 1 base and J by 7 bases, with 11 bases of the junction left unmatched. The CDR3 loop is CASSLAGGRAQGEQYF. In DNA, the CDR3 is TGTGCCAGCAGCTTAGCCGGCGGGAGGGCCCAAGGAGAGCAGTACTTC.

This clonotype was seen a few times. The rearrangement uses TRBV12-3 or TRBV12-4 and TRBJ2-3; 9 bases match TRBD2. The CDR3 extends over 18 amino acids. Unmatched junction bases numbered 18, after V lost 5 bases and J lost 6 bases. CDR3 bases: TGTGCCAGCAGTGACCGGCGCGAACCGGGACTAGCTGGGGATACGCAGTATTTT. It encodes CASSDRREPGLAGDTQYF.

The chain couples TRBV7-9 to TRBJ2-5; 8 nucleotides line up with TRBD1. The trim removed 3 bases at V and 2 bases at J, leaving 8 bases unmatched. This CDR3 has 16 amino acids. Germline V gene lookup returns CDR1 SEHNR and CDR2 FQNEAQ (reference sequence). CDR3 coding DNA: TGTGCCAGCAGCTTTGGACAGGGTCCTTCTCAAGAGACCCAGTACTTC. Translation: CASSFGQGPSQETQYF.

This chain uses TRBV19 with TRBJ1-1; D possibly corresponds to TRBD1 (5 bases). The CDR3 runs to 14 residues. Trimming removed 5 bases from V and 6 bases from J, with 16 bases in between. Germline V gene lookup returns CDR1 LNHDA and CDR2 SQIVND (reference sequence). The CDR3 bases are TGTGCCAGTAGTGGCCTGACAGACTGGGCTGAAGCTTTCTTT. Translation gives CASSGLTDWAEAFF.

This clonotype has at least ten counts. This chain links TRBV7-2 with TRBJ2-5; D is possibly TRBD1 (5 bases). Germline V gene lookup returns CDR1 SGHTA and CDR2 FQGNSA. The CDR3 runs 15 residues. Trimming left V 2 bases short and J 0 bases short, with 10 bases between. The CDR3 spells CASSLRQSYQETQYF. CDR3 bases: TGTGCCAGCAGCTTAAGACAGAGTTACCAAGAGACCCAGTACTTC.

There are a few counts of this clonotype. The V call is TRBV12-5, the J call TRBJ1-2; D gene uncertain. The CDR3 covers 13 residues. V shed 4 bases and J shed 2 bases, with 8 bases lying between them. Looked up from germline, CDR1 is LGHNT and CDR2 is FRNRAP. CDR3 residues: CASGSYPNYGYTF. As DNA, the CDR3 is TGTGCTAGTGGTTCGTATCCAAACTATGGCTACACCTTC.

The chain couples TRBV6-1 to TRBJ1-5; the D gene is possibly TRBD1 (5 bases). Trimming removed 7 bases from V and 1 base from J, with 11 bases in between. CDR1 is MNHNS, CDR2 SASEGT, per germline. The CDR3 extends over 14 amino acids. The CDR3 DNA reads TGTGCCAGCATGGGGGACGGAAGCAATCAGCCCCAGCATTTT. This sequence encodes CASMGDGSNQPQHF.

The chain employs TRBV27 and TRBJ2-7, with D maybe TRBD1 (5 bases). V was clipped by 0 bases and J by 6 bases, with 12 bases between them. Germline V lookup: CDR1 MNHEY, CDR2 SMNVEV (reference sequence). CDR3 length equals 14 residues. CDR3 DNA: TGTGCCAGCAGTTTATCGCTCCAGGGCAGCGAGCAGTACTTC. Its translation is CASSLSLQGSEQYF.

This clonotype appeared many times. The chain couples TRBV6-1 to TRBJ1-5; tentative D call: TRBD1 (5 bases). The CDR3 runs 14 residues. V dropped 10 bases and J dropped 3 bases, with 16 bases sitting between them. The germline CDR1 and CDR2 sequences are MNHNS and SASEGT. CDR3 region: CATSEQAYNQPQHF. The CDR3 nucleotides read TGTGCCACCTCGGAACAGGCGTACAATCAGCCCCAGCATTTT.

This clonotype was found a few times. This rearrangement joins TRBV4-3 to TRBJ2-7; D possibly uses TRBD1 or TRBD2 (6 bases each). This CDR3 contains 15 residues. Germline lookup yields CDR1 LGHNA and CDR2 YSLEER. V lost 1 base and J 2 bases, leaving 12 bases between the germline ends. The CDR3 DNA follows: TGCGCCAGCAGCCAAGCACGGGGGCCTACCTACGAGCAGTACTTC. This translates into CASSQARGPTYEQYF.

V and J are TRBV20-1 and TRBJ2-3; either TRBD1 or TRBD2 may fit D (5 bases each). The CDR3 contains 13 residues. Trimming took off 8 bases at V and 7 bases at J, with 19 bases between the two ends. The germline gives CDR1 DFQATT, CDR2 SNEGSKA (reference sequence). The CDR3 sequence: CSNRDHTTNTQYF. CDR3 nucleotide sequence: TGCAGTAACCGGGACCATACAACAAATACGCAGTATTTT.

The chain employs TRBV5-6 and TRBJ2-5; D call uncertain. The V end lost 0 bases, the J end lost 0 bases, and 6 bases lay between the germline ends. The germline CDR1 and CDR2 sequences are SGHDT and YYEEEE. This CDR3 comprises 14 residues. The CDR3 sequence is CASSLGAYQETQYF. The CDR3, as DNA: TGTGCCAGCAGCTTGGGTGCGTACCAAGAGACCCAGTACTTC.

Comments on this clonotype: At one boundary the junction diverges from the germline segment, which might be a read error. V is TRBV19 and J is TRBJ2-7; 7 nucleotides align to TRBD1. CDR1 is LNHDA, CDR2 SQIVND, per germline (reference sequence). The CDR3 has 15 residues. DNA for the CDR3: TGTACCAGTAGTATCAACGGTGACAGGGACCACGAGCAGTACTTC. It specifies CTSSINGDRDHEQYF.